This is a list of T cell receptor beta chains from one sample in a study of identical twins. TCRdb recomputed calls from the 5' RACE reads with MiXCR, one row per CDR3 protein. The profile shows more than 1.5 million distinct CDR3 sequences, under 35% of them singletons. The specimen sequenced was cord blood. These receptor sequences come from a newborn girl in good health. Each CDR3 is given with its conserved first and last residue. The D gene is left open where the match is weak. The size field is filled for only some rows; it gives once, few, many or a size class.

d_gene	abundance	v_gene	j_gene	CDR3nt	CDR3aa
TRBD2	.	TRBV3-1	TRBJ2-3	TGTGCCAGCAGCCAAGTCCGTCTAGCGGGGGGGCCGGATACGCAGTATTTT	CASSQVRLAGGPDTQYF
TRBD2	.	TRBV6-6	TRBJ2-2	TGTGCCAGCAGTTACCTAAGACCGGGACTATCAGTGCAGGAGCTGTTTTTT	CASSYLRPGLSVQELFF
TRBD1	.	TRBV4-1	TRBJ2-1	TGCGCCAGCAGCCAAGCAACCGGGACAGGGACCTACAATGAGCAGTTCTTC	CASSQATGTGTYNEQFF
.	.	TRBV5-1	TRBJ2-7	TGCGCCAGCAGCACCAGTAACAATGAGCAGTACTTC	CASSTSNNEQYF
TRBD2	.	TRBV5-1	TRBJ2-5	TGCGCCAGCAGCTCGACCGGGACTAGCGGGAGAAATGAGCAGTACTTC	CASSSTGTSGRNEQYF
.	few	TRBV29-1	TRBJ1-5	TGCAGCTATAAGGATAGCAATCAGCCCCAGCATTTT	CSYKDSNQPQHF
.	.	TRBV11-2	TRBJ1-1	TGTGCCAGCAGCCCGCTCGAAGGGCAGCGGGGTGAAGCTTTCTTT	CASSPLEGQRGEAFF
TRBD1	.	TRBV6-5	TRBJ1-6	TGTGCCAGCAGTTACTCCTCAGGGGACAGCTCCTATAATTCACCCCTCCACTTT	CASSYSSGDSSYNSPLHF
TRBD2	.	TRBV10-2	TRBJ2-7	TGCGCCAGCAGGGGAGCGGGAGCCTTGATGGCCTACGAGCAGTACTTC	CASRGAGALMAYEQYF
.	once	TRBV15	TRBJ1-2	TGTGCCACCAGCACAGGTTATGGCTACACCTTC	CATSTGYGYTF
TRBD1	.	TRBV25-1	TRBJ1-6	TGTGCCAGCAGCGCCGGGACAGTAAGCTATAATTCACCCCTCCACTTT	CASSAGTVSYNSPLHF
TRBD2	.	TRBV5-1	TRBJ2-5	TGCGCCAGCAGCTTGGCCCAGCGGGAACAAGAGACCCAGTACTTC	CASSLAQREQETQYF
TRBD2	few	TRBV3-1	TRBJ2-1	TGTGCCAGCAGTAGAGGCCCCGGGACTAGCGACGGGGAGCAGTTCTTC	CASSRGPGTSDGEQFF
.	few	TRBV20-1	TRBJ1-1	TGCAGTGCTAGACCCTCCACTGAAGCTTTCTTT	CSARPSTEAFF
TRBD2	few	TRBV19	TRBJ2-1	TGTGCCAGTAGTACGCTCGGGACTAGCGTCTACAATGAGCAGTTCTTC	CASSTLGTSVYNEQFF
TRBD1	.	TRBV2	TRBJ2-5	TGTGCCAGCAGTCCCTATGACAGGGACCAAGAGACCCAGTACTTC	CASSPYDRDQETQYF
.	few	TRBV29-1	TRBJ1-1	TGCAGCGTCTCCCCCCTCACCGGGACTGAAGCTTTCTTT	CSVSPLTGTEAFF
.	.	TRBV20-1	TRBJ1-5	TGCAGTGCTAGAGAGGGAGGATTCCCTACCCATCAGCCCCAGCATTTT	CSAREGGFPTHQPQHF
.	.	TRBV20-1	TRBJ2-7	TGCAGTGCTAGAGATGAGGCGGGTTTAGCCTACGAGCAGTACTTC	CSARDEAGLAYEQYF
.	few	TRBV9	TRBJ2-2	TGTGCCAGTAGCGTAGTCCGAGAAGGGGAGCTGTTTTTT	CASSVVREGELFF
.	once	TRBV24-1	TRBJ1-5	TGTGCCACCAGTGACCGAAGAATGGAGCCCCAGCATTTT	CATSDRRMEPQHF
TRBD2	.	TRBV5-6	TRBJ2-7	TGTGCCAGCAGATCCGGGACTAGCGGGCTCCTAGCCAAAAACATTCAGGACTTC	CASRSGTSGLLAKNIQDF